This T cell receptor (beta chain) was identified in a study of blood T cell repertoires in COVID-19. Overall study: Researchers got acute and convalescent COVID-19 samples from the United States, Italy and Spain.

In terms of age and location, participants ranged from about 18 to 95 years and lived in about two dozen US areas. Germline V gene data show CDR1 as SNHLY and CDR2 as FYNNEI. Trimming removed 6 bases at V and 0 bases at J, with 11 bases between. The CDR3 consists of 14 residues. Assay: immunoSEQ multiplex PCR; the TCRdb copy retains only in-frame clones and omits some. This sample has some 340,000 clones, with approximately 91% found just once. The J gene is TRBJ1-1, the V gene TRBV2, with TRBD1 as a possible D gene (5 bases). Sequencing was carried out using PBMCs or T cells enriched from blood (not recorded which). The receptor comes from a woman in her 30s who had been exposed to COVID-19. The CDR3 here is CASRAGQMNTEAFF. CDR3 DNA: TGTGCCAGCAGGGCCGGACAAATGAACACTGAAGCTTTCTTT.